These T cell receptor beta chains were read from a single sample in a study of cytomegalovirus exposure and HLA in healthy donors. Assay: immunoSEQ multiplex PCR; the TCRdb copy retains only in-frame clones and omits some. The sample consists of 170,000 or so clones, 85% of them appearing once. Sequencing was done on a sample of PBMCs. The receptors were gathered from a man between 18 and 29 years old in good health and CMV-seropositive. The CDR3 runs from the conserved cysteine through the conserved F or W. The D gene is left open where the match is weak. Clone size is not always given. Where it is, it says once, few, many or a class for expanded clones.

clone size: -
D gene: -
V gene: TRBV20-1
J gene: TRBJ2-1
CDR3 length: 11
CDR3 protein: CSAIPLAGQFF
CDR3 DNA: TGCAGTGCTATCCCCTTGGCTGGGCAGTTCTTC

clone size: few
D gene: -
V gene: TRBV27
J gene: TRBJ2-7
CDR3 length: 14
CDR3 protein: CASRPGTSAYEQYF
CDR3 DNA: TGTGCCAGCAGACCCGGGACTTCGGCCTACGAGCAGTACTTC

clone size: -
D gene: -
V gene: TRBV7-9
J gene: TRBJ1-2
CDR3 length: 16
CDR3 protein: CASEGWDFSSNYGYTF
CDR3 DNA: TGTGCCAGCGAGGGATGGGACTTCTCATCTAACTATGGCTACACCTTC

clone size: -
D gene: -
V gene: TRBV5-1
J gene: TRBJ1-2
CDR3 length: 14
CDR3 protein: CASSFGETMGGYTF
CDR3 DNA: TGCGCCAGCAGCTTCGGGGAAACTATGGGAGGCTACACCTTC

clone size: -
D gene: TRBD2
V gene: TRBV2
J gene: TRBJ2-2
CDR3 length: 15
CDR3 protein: CASSISTSGSGELFF
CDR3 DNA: TGTGCCAGCAGTATATCGACTAGCGGGAGCGGGGAGCTGTTTTTT

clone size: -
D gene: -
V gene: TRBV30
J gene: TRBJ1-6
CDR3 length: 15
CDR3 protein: CAWSGGSSYNSPLHF
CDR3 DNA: TGTGCCTGGAGTGGCGGGAGCTCCTATAATTCACCCCTCCACTTT

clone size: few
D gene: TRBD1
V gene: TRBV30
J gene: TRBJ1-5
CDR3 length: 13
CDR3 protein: CAWSDLGGQPQHF
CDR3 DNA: TGTGCCTGGAGTGATCTAGGGGGCCAGCCCCAGCATTTT

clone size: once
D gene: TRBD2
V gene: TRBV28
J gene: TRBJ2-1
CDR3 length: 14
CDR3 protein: CASSTSGSYNEQFF
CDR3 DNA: TGTGCCAGCAGCACTAGCGGGAGCTACAATGAGCAGTTCTTC

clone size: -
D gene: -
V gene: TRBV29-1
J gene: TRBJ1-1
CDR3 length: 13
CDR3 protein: CSVWSRENTEAFF
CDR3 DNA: TGCAGCGTTTGGAGCAGGGAGAACACTGAAGCTTTCTTT

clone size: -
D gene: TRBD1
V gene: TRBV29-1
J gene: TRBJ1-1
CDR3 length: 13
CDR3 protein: CSVEGQPNTEAFF
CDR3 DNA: TGCAGCGTCGAGGGACAGCCGAACACTGAAGCTTTCTTT

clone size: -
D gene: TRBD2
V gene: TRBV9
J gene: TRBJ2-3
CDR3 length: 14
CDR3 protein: CASGPGLFTDTQYF
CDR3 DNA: TGTGCCAGCGGACCGGGACTATTCACAGATACGCAGTATTTT

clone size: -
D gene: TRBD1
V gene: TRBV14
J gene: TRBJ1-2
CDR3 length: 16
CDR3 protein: CASSQATTGDFYGYTF
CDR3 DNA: TGTGCCAGCAGCCAAGCTACCACAGGGGATTTCTATGGCTACACCTTC

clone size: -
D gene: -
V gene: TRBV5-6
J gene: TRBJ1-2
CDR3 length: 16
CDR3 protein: CASSRRGGKRGYGYTF
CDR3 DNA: TGTGCCAGCAGCCGGAGGGGGGGTAAACGGGGCTATGGCTACACCTTC

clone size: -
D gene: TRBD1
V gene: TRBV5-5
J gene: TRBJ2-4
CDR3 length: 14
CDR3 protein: CASSGDRVRDIQYF
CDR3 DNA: TGTGCCAGCAGCGGAGACAGGGTTAGGGACATTCAGTACTTC

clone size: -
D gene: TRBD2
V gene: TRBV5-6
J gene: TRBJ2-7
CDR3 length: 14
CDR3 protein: CASSLVAAGGPSAF
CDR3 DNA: TGTGCCAGCAGCTTGGTGGCGGCGGGGGGCCCCTCCGCCTTC

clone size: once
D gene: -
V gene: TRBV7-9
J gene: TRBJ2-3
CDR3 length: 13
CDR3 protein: CASSLFSGDTQYF
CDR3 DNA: TGTGCCAGCAGCTTATTTTCAGGAGATACGCAGTATTTT

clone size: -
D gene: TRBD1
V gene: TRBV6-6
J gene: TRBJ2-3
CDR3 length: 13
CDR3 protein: CASRDRDTDTQYF
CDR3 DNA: TGTGCCAGCAGAGACAGGGACACAGATACGCAGTATTTT

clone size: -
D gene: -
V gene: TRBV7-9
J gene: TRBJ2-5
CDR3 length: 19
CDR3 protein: CASRPVETGSPGGQETQYF
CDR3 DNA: TGTGCCAGCAGACCAGTAGAGACAGGGTCACCAGGAGGGCAAGAGACCCAGTACTTC

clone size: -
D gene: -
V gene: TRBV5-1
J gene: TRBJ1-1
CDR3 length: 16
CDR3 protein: CASSRGLRSGDTEAFF
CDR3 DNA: TGCGCCAGCAGCCGGGGACTAAGGAGCGGGGACACTGAAGCTTTCTTT

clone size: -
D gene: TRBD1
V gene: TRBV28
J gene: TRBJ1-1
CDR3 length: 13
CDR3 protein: CASRLQGGTEAFF
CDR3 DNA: TGTGCCAGCAGGTTGCAGGGGGGCACTGAAGCTTTCTTT

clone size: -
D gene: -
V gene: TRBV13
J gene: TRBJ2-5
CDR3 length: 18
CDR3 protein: CASSLSLAKADLQETQYF
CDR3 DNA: TGTGCCAGCAGCTTATCTCTGGCCAAAGCGGACCTCCAAGAGACCCAGTACTTC

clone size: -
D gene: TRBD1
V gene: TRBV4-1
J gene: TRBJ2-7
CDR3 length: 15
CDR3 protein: CASSRSGQGLHEQYF
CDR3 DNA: TGCGCCAGCAGCCGATCGGGACAGGGGCTCCACGAGCAGTACTTC

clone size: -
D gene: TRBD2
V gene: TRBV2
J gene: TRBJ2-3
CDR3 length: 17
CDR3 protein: CASATGTSGSHGDTQYF
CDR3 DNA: TGTGCCAGCGCCACCGGGACTAGCGGATCCCACGGAGATACGCAGTATTTT

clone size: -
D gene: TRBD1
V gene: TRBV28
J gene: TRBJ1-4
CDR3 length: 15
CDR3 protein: CASSVKGAGYEKLFF
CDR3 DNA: TGTGCCAGCAGTGTAAAGGGGGCCGGTTACGAAAAACTGTTTTTT

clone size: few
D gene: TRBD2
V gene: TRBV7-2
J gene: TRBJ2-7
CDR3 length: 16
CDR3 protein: CASSPGLAPGSYEQYF
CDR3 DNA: TGTGCCAGCAGCCCGGGACTAGCCCCCGGCTCCTACGAGCAGTACTTC

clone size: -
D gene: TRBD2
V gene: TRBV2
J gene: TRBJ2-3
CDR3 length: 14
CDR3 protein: CAGRALAGTDTQYF
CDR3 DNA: TGTGCCGGGAGAGCACTAGCGGGGACAGATACGCAGTATTTT

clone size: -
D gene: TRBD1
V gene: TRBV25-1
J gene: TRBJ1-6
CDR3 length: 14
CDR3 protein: CASSESRAGGPLHF
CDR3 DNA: TGTGCCAGCAGTGAAAGTAGGGCAGGGGGACCCCTCCACTTT

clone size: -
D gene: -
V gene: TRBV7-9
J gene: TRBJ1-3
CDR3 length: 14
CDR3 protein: CASSFLLSGNTIYF
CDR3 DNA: TGTGCCAGCAGCTTCCTACTCTCTGGAAACACCATATATTTT

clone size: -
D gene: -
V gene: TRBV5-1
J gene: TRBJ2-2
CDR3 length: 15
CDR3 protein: CASRGIAVNTGELFF
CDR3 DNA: TGCGCCAGCAGGGGAATAGCGGTGAACACCGGGGAGCTGTTTTTT

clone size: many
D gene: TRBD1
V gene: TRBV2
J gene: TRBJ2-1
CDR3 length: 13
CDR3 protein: CASDRGSYNEQFF
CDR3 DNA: TGTGCCAGCGACAGGGGGTCCTACAATGAGCAGTTCTTC

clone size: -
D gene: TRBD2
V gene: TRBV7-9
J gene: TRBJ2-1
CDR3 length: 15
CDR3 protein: CASSWLAGERDEQFF
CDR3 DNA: TGTGCCAGCAGCTGGCTAGCGGGAGAAAGGGATGAGCAGTTCTTC

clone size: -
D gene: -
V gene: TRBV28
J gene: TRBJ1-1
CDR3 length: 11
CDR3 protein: CASREDTEAFF
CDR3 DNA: TGTGCCAGCAGAGAGGACACTGAAGCTTTCTTT